This TCR beta chain was sequenced for a study of T cells in narcolepsy. Whole-study context: Enrolled donors included narcolepsy type 1 or type 2 patients and healthy controls.

The CDR3 runs 14 residues. The germline gives CDR1 SGHRS, CDR2 YFSETQ. The V and J ends lost 0 bases and 0 bases respectively, with 6 bases between them. Study-wide findings and caveats: Same-patient CSF and blood CD4+ T cell clonotypes included HCRT-specific and TRIB2-specific autoreactive ones. Blood of same and different patients, but not healthy controls, reportedly held recurring autoreactive clonotypes.

As for this clone: The antigen is not known. The identical CDR3 is also encoded by other nucleotide sequences in the sample.

Method: immunoSEQ multiplex PCR; TCRdb's copy keeps in-frame clones and lacks some. The data hold about 35,000 clones, with more than 70% observed a single time. Specimen: memory (CD45RA-) CD4+ T cells from blood. The chain is built from TRBV5-1 and TRBJ1-1; D ambiguous. The sequence derives from a human donor in good health. The CDR3 protein is CASSLASMNTEAFF. As DNA, the CDR3 is TGCGCCAGCAGCTTGGCCTCCATGAACACTGAAGCTTTCTTT.